The entry below gives a single T cell receptor beta chain sequence along with its context. Antigen: not known. The sample originates from a study of cytotoxic CD8 clonotypes in ibrutinib-treated CLL. Germline values: CDR1 MNHEY, CDR2 SMNVEV (reference sequence). The V and J ends lost 6 bases and 7 bases, in that order; junction bases with no gene match: 9. The CDR3 is made up of 13 amino acids. Generated by immunoSEQ multiplex PCR, the TCRdb table keeps only in-frame clones and is missing some. Of about 140,000 clones listed, approximately 75% were seen once; the top ten hold 28%. Whole-study results and caveats: Treatment left the uncommon public clonotypes either contracted or stable in frequency.

The receptor comes from a human donor with chronic lymphocytic leukemia. The sequencing here drew on PBMCs, taken after 12 months of ibrutinib treatment. V and J are TRBV27 and TRBJ2-7, with 7 bases matching TRBD1. CDR3: CASRLKGAWEQYF. The CDR3 DNA is TGTGCCAGCAGACTAAAGGGGGCGTGGGAGCAGTACTTC.